One sample yielded the 9 T cell receptor beta chains listed below, sequenced in a study of CD8+ T cells in alopecia areata. RNA, once extracted, was reverse transcribed into cDNA for use as the sequencing template. Profiling relied on immunoSEQ multiplex PCR, and the TCRdb table lists in-frame clones only, not all of them. The sample lists roughly 180,000 clones; approximately 51% were seen once. Treatment reported: oral pan-JAK inhibitor, 5-10 mg twice daily. The material sequenced was CD8+ T cells sorted from blood, taken at approximately week 52, from a patient treated with tofacitinib. The source is a human donor with alopecia areata.

The chain uses TRBV5-1 and TRBJ1-5; D gene unclear. Germline loops: CDR1 SGHRS, CDR2 YFSETQ. The CDR3 length is 13 residues. The V end lost 3 bases, the J end lost 5 bases, and 9 bases lay between the germline ends. The CDR3 sequence: CASSSDADQPQHF. The CDR3 DNA reads as TGCGCCAGCAGCTCAGACGCGGATCAGCCCCAGCATTTT.

The chain carries TRBV6-5 and TRBJ1-5, with D hard to call. This CDR3 has 15 amino acids. The germline V and J ends were trimmed by 4 bases and 2 bases, with 12 bases remaining between them. From germline, CDR1 is MNHEY and CDR2 SVGAGI. The CDR3 region is CASSFDIGGNQPQHF. Written as DNA, the CDR3 is TGTGCCAGCAGTTTCGACATAGGTGGCAATCAGCCCCAGCATTTT.

This clone was detected a few times. This chain joins TRBV30 and TRBJ2-6, with D unclear. The V end lost 1 base, the J end lost 0 bases, and 1 base lay between the germline ends. Germline lookup yields CDR1 GTSNPN and CDR2 SVGIG (reference sequence). This CDR3 contains 13 residues. CDR3 sequence reads: CAWSDSGANVLTF. The CDR3 DNA follows: TGTGCCTGGAGTGACTCTGGGGCCAACGTCCTGACTTTC.

This rearrangement joins TRBV5-6 to TRBJ2-7; 8 positions match TRBD2. CDR3 length: 15 residues. Per germline, CDR1 SGHDT and CDR2 YYEEEE. V shed 4 bases and J 0 bases; nucleotides not matched to a gene: 6. The CDR3 spells CASSKRGFLSYEQYF. CDR3 DNA: TGTGCCAGCAGCAAGCGGGGGTTTCTCTCCTACGAGCAGTACTTC.

The table lists this clone with many counts. The CDR3: CAWSEDMVTAKNIQYF. In DNA form, the CDR3 reads TGTGCCTGGAGTGAAGATATGGTGACGGCCAAAAACATTCAGTACTTC. The chain employs TRBV30 and TRBJ2-4; D uncertain. Trimming removed 1 base at V and 1 base at J, with 14 bases between. From germline, CDR1 is GTSNPN and CDR2 SVGIG (reference sequence). The CDR3 runs 16 residues.

The chain carries TRBV7-9 and TRBJ1-2; 10 bases agree with TRBD1. The CDR3 sequence is 15 residues long. Trimming cost V 6 bases and J 0 bases; bases outside gene matches: 4. CDR1 and CDR2 (germline): SEHNR, FQNEAQ (reference sequence). The CDR3 region is CASRGTGVANYGYTF. The CDR3 bases are TGTGCCAGCAGGGGGACAGGGGTAGCTAACTATGGCTACACCTTC.

The chain has TRBV6-5 and TRBJ1-3; 7 bases are shared with TRBD1. V shed 4 bases, J shed 4 bases, and the junction held 10 bases outside the gene matches. Germline V gene data show CDR1 as MNHEY and CDR2 as SVGAGI. CDR3 length: 16 residues. CDR3 residues: CASSSPRQGAGNTIYF. The CDR3 DNA is TGTGCCAGCAGTTCACCCCGACAGGGCGCCGGAAACACCATATATTTT.

The chain has TRBV11-2 and TRBJ2-7, with D perhaps TRBD2 (5 bases). CDR1 and CDR2 (germline): SGHAT, FQNNGV. There are 16 residues in the CDR3. Trimming pared 1 base from V and 5 bases from J, leaving 18 bases between. CDR3 residues: CASSLVWANEGDEQYF. The CDR3 DNA sequence: TGTGCCAGCAGCTTAGTATGGGCTAATGAGGGCGACGAGCAGTACTTC.

This clone has a handful of counts. The CDR3 protein is CASSPLLAAKETQYF. The CDR3 DNA follows: TGCGCCAGCAGCCCTCTACTAGCGGCTAAAGAGACCCAGTACTTC. V is TRBV4-3 and J is TRBJ2-5; 8 nucleotides align to TRBD2. Germline assignment: CDR1 LGHNA and CDR2 YSLEER. V shed 4 bases and J 3 bases; nucleotides not matched to a gene: 7. This CDR3 region has 15 residues.